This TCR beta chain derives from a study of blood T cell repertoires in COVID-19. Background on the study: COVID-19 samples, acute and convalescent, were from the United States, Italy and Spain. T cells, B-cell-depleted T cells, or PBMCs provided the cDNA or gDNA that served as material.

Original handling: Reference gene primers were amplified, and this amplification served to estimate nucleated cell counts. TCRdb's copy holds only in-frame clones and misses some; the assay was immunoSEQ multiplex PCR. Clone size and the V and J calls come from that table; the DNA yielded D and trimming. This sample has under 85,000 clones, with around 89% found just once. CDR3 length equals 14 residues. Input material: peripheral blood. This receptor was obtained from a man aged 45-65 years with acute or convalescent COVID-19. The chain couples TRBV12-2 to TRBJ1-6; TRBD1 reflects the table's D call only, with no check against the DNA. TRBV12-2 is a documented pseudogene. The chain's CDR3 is CASRFEQGVSPLHF. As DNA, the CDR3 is TGTGCAAGTCGCTTCGAACAGGGAGTTTCACCCCTCCACTTT.